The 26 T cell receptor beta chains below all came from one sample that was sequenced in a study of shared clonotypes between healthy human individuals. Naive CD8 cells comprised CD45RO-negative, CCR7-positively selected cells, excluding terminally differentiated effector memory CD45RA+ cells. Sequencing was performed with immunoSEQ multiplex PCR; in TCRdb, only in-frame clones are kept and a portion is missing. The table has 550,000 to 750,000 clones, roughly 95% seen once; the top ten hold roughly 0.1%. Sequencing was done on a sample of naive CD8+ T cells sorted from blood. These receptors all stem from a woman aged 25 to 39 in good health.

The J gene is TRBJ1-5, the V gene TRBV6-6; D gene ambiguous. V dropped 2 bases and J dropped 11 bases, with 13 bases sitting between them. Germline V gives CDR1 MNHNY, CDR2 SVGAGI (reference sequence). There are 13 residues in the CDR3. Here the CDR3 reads CASSYTAEETQHF. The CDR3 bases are TGTGCCAGCAGTTACACAGCGGAGGAGACCCAGCATTTT.

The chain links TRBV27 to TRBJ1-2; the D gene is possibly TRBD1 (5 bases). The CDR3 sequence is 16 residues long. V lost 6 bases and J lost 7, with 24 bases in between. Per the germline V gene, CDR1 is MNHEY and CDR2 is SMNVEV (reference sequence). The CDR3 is CASRFGIAGEPGGYTF. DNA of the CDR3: TGTGCCAGCAGGTTTGGGATAGCGGGGGAACCCGGTGGCTACACCTTC.

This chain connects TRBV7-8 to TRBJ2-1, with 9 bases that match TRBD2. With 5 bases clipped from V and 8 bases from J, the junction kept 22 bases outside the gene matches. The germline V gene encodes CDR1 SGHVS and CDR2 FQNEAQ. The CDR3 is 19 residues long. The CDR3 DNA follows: TGTGCCAGCAGCCAGGGTAGGGCCCCAAGCGGGAGGCTTGTGTATGAGCAGTTCTTC. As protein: CASSQGRAPSGRLVYEQFF.

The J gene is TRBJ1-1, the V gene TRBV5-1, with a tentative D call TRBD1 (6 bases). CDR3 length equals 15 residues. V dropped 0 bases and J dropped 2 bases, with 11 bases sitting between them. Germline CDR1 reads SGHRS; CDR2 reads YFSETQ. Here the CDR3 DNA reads TGCGCCAGCAGCTTGGAAGGACAGCCAAACACTGAAGCTTTCTTT. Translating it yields CASSLEGQPNTEAFF.

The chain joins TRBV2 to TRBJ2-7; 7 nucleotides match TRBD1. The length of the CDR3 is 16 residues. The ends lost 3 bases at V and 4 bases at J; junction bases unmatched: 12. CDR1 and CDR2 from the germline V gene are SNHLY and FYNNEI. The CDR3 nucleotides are TGTGCCAGCAGTGAGATCACGGACAGGCAGGCGTACGAGCAGTACTTC. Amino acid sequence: CASSEITDRQAYEQYF.

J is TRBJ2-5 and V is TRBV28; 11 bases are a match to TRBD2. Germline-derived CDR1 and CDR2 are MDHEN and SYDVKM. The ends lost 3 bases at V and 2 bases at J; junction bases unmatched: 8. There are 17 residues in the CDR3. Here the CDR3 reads CASSFSTSGERQETQYF. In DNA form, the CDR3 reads TGTGCCAGCAGTTTCTCGACTAGCGGGGAACGACAAGAGACCCAGTACTTC.

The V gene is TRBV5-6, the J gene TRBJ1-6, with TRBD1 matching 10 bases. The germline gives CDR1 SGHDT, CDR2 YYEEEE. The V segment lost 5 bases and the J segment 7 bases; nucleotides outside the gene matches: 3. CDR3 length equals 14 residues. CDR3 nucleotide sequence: TGTGCCAGCAGGTGGACAGGGGGAAATTCACCCCTCCACTTT. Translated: CASRWTGGNSPLHF.

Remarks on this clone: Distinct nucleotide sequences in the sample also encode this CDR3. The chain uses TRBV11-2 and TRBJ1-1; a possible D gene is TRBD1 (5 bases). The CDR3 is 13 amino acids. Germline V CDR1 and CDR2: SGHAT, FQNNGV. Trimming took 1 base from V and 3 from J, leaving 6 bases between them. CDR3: CASSLGGDTEAFF. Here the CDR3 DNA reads TGTGCCAGCAGCTTAGGAGGGGACACTGAAGCTTTCTTT.

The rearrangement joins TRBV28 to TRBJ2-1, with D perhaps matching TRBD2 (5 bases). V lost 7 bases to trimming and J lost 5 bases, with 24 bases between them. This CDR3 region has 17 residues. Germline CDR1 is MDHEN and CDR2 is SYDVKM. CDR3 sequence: CASTLGVAGVVDNEQFF. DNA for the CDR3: TGTGCCAGCACCCTTGGGGTTGCGGGTGTCGTCGACAATGAGCAGTTCTTC.

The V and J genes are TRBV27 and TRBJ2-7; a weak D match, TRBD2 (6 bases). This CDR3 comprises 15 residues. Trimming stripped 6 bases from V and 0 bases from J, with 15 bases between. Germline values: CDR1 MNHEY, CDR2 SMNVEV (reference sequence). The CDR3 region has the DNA TGTGCCAGCAGCCCACCCGGCGGGGCCTCCTACGAGCAGTACTTC. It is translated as CASSPPGGASYEQYF.

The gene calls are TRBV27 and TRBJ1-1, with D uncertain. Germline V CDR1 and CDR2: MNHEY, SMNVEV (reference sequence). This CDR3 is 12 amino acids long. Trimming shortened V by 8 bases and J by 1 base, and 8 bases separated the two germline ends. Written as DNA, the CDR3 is TGTGCCAGCCGATCGGGGAACACTGAAGCTTTCTTT. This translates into CASRSGNTEAFF.

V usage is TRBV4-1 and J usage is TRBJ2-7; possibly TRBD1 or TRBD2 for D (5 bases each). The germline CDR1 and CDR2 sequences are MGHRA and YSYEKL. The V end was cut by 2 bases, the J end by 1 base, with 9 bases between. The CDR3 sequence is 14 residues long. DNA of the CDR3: TGCGCCAGCAGCCAACGGGACGGGTCCTACGAGCAGTACTTC. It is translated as CASSQRDGSYEQYF.

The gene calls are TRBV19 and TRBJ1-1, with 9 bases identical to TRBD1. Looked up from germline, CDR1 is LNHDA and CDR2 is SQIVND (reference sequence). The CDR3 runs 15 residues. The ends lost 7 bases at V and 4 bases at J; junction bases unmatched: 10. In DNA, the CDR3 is TGTGCCAGTAACGCTCCGGGACAGGGAACCACTGAAGCTTTCTTT. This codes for CASNAPGQGTTEAFF.

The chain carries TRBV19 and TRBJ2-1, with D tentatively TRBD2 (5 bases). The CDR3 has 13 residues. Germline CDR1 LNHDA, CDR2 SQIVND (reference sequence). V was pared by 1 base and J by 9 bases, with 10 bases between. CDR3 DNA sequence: TGTGCCAGTAGTATAGTGGGAGCGCGTGAGCAGTTCTTC. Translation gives CASSIVGAREQFF.

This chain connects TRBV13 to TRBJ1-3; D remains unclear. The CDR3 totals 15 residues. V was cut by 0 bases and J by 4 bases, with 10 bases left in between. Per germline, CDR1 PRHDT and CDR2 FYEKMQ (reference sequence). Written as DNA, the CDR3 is TGTGCCAGCAGCTTAGGCAGGAAAGGGGGAAACACCATATATTTT. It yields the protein CASSLGRKGGNTIYF.

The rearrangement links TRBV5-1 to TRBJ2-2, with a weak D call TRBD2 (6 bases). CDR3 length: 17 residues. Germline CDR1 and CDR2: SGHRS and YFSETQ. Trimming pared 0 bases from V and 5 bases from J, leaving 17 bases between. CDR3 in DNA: TGCGCCAGCAGCTTGGTCGCGCCTAGCGTTTTTACCGGGGAGCTGTTTTTT. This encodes CASSLVAPSVFTGELFF. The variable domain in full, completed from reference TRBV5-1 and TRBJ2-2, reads KAGVTQTPRYLIKTRGQQVTLSCSPISGHRSVSWYQQTPGQGLQFLFEYFSETQRNKGNFPGRFSGRQFSNSRSEMNVSTLELGDSALYLCASSLVAPSVFTGELFFGEGSRLTVL.

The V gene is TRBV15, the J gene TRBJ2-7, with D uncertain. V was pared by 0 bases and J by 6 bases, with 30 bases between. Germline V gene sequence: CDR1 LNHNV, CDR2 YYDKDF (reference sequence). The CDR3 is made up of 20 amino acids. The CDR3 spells CATSRDTPVFRRSTYREQYF. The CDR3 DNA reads TGTGCCACCAGCAGAGATACGCCAGTTTTCCGTCGATCCACCTACCGCGAGCAGTACTTC.

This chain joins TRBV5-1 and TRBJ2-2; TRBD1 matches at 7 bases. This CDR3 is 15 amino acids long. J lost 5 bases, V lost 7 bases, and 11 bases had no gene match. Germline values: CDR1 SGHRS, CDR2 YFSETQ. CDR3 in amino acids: CASGLEGADTGELFF. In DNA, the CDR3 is TGCGCCAGCGGTCTCGAGGGGGCTGATACCGGGGAGCTGTTTTTT.

CDR3 nucleotide sequence: TGTGCCAGCAGCTTAGGGGGAGCGTTGTTCTACGAGCAGTACTTC. Its protein product is CASSLGGALFYEQYF. The chain uses TRBV7-9 and TRBJ2-7; D is possibly TRBD2 (5 bases). Germline V CDR1 and CDR2: SEHNR, FQNEAQ (reference sequence). Trimming removed 1 base at V and 3 bases at J, with 13 bases between. The CDR3 length is 15 residues. The full variable domain, with the rest looked up from reference TRBV7-9 and TRBJ2-7, is DTGVSQNPRHKITKRGQNVTFRCDPISEHNRLYWYRQTLGQGPEFLTYFQNEAQLEKSRLLSDRFSAERPKGSFSTLEIQRTEQGDSAMYLCASSLGGALFYEQYFGPGTRLTVT.

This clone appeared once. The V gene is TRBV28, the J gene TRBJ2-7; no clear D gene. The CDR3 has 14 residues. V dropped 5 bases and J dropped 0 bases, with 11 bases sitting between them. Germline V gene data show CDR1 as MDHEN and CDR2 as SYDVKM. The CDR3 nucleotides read TGTGCCAGCAGTGGGGATTTATTCTCCTACGAGCAGTACTTC. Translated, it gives CASSGDLFSYEQYF.

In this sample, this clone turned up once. The CDR3 loop is CASSTGEFSNQPQHF. Here the CDR3 DNA reads TGTGCCAGTAGTACAGGGGAGTTTAGCAATCAGCCCCAGCATTTT. This chain links TRBV19 with TRBJ1-5; D is perhaps TRBD1 (6 bases). The germline gives CDR1 LNHDA, CDR2 SQIVND (reference sequence). Trimming took off 4 bases at V and 0 bases at J, with 10 bases between the two ends. This CDR3 spans 15 amino acids.

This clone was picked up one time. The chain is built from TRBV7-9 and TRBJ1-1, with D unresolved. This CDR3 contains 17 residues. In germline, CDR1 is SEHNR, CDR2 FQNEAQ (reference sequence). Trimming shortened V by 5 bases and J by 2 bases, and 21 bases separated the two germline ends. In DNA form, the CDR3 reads TGTGCCAGCAGCCCCCCCCGAGGCCAGCCCCTCAACACTGAAGCTTTCTTT. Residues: CASSPPRGQPLNTEAFF.

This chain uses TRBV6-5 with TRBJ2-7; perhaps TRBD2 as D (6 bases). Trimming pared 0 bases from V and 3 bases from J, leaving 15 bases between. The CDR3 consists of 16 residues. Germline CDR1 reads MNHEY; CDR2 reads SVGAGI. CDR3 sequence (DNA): TGTGCCAGCAGTTACTCGATCGGGGGTAGAGTCTACGAGCAGTACTTC. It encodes CASSYSIGGRVYEQYF.

The CDR3 spells CASSKDTNYGYTF. For the CDR3, the DNA is TGTGCCAGCAGTAAAGACACTAACTATGGCTACACCTTC. The chain employs TRBV6-1 and TRBJ1-2; D remains unclear. V was clipped by 5 bases and J by 0 bases, with 7 bases between them. The CDR3 covers 13 residues. CDR1 is MNHNS and CDR2 is SASEGT in the germline V gene.

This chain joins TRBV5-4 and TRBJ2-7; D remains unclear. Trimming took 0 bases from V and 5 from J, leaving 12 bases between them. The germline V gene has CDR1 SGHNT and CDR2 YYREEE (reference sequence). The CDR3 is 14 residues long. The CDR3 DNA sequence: TGTGCCAGCAGCTTGGGGCTGGGTATGAACGAGCAGTACTTC. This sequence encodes CASSLGLGMNEQYF.

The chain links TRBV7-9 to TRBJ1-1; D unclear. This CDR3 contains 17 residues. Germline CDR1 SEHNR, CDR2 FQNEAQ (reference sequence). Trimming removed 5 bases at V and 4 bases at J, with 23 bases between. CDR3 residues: CASSPSGSRVWATEAFF. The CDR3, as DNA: TGTGCCAGCAGCCCAAGTGGCAGCCGGGTGTGGGCCACTGAAGCTTTCTTT.